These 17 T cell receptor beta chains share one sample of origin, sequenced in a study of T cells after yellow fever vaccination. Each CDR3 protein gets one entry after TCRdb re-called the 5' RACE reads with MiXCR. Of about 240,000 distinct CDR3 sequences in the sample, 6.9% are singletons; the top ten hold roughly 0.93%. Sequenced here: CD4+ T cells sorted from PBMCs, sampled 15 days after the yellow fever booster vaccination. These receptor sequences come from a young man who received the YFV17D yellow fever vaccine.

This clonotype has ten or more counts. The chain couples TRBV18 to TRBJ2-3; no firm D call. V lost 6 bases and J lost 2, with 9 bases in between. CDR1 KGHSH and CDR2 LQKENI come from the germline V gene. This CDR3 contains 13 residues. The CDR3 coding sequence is TGTGCCAGCTCCCCGTTCACCACAGATACGCAGTATTTT. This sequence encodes CASSPFTTDTQYF. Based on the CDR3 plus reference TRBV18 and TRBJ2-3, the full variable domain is NAGVMQNPRHLVRRRGQEARLRCSPMKGHSHVYWYRQLPEEGLKFMVYLQKENIIDESGMPKERFSAEFPKEGPSILRIQQVVRGDSAAYFCASSPFTTDTQYFGPGTRLTVL.

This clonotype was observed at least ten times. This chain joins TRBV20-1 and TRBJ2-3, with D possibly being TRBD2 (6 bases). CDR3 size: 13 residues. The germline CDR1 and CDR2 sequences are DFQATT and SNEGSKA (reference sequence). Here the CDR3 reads CHMEDYLTDTQYF. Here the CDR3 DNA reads TGCCATATGGAGGACTACCTCACAGATACGCAGTATTTT.

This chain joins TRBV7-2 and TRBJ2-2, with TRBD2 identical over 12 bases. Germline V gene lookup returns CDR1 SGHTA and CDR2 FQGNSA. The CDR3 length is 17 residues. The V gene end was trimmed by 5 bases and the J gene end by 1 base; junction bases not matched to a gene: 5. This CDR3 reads CASSRLTSGRNTGELFF. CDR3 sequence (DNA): TGTGCCAGCAGCCGGTTGACTAGCGGGAGGAACACCGGGGAGCTGTTTTTT. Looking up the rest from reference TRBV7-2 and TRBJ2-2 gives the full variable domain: GAGVSQSPSNKVTEKGKDVELRCDPISGHTALYWYRQSLGQGLEFLIYFQGNSAPDKSGLPSDRFSAERTGGSVSTLTIQRTQQEDSAVYLCASSRLTSGRNTGELFFGEGSRLTVL.

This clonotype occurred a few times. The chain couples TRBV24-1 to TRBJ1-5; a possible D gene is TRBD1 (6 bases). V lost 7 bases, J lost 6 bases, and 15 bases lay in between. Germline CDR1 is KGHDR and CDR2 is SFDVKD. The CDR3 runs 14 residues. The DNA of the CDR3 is TGTGCCACCAGCCCCGACGTACAGGGTCAGCCCCAGCATTTT. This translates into CATSPDVQGQPQHF.

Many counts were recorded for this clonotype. The CDR3 region has the DNA TGTGCCAGCAGCTTTTCTAGCGGGGGCACAGATACGCAGTATTTT. It codes for CASSFSSGGTDTQYF. The chain has TRBV7-7 and TRBJ2-3, with 9 nucleotides matching TRBD2. This CDR3 is 15 amino acids long. Losses at the gene ends were 3 bases for V and 1 base for J; bases not matched to a gene: 2. The germline CDR1 and CDR2 sequences are SSHAT and FNYEAQ (reference sequence).

This CDR3 is CASSPAWPGYTF. The CDR3 coding sequence is TGTGCCAGCAGTCCTGCCTGGCCAGGCTACACCTTC. The genes are TRBV28 and TRBJ1-2, with no clear D. Trimming took off 5 bases at V and 8 bases at J, with 12 bases between the two ends. CDR1 and CDR2 from the germline V gene are MDHEN and SYDVKM. This CDR3 has 12 residues.

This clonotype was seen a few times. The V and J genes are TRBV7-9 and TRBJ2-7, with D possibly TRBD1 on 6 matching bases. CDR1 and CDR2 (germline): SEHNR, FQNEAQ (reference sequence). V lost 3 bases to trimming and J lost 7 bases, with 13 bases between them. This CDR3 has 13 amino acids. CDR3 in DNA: TGTGCCAGCAGCTTCCAACAGGGTTATGAGCAGTACTTC. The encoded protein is CASSFQQGYEQYF.

The DNA of the CDR3 is TGCGCCAGCAGCCCCTCCGGGACTAGCGGGAGCAGATGGTACTTC. Translation: CASSPSGTSGSRWYF. This chain links TRBV5-1 with TRBJ2-7; 14 bases align to TRBD2. This CDR3 region has 15 residues. The V gene's germline CDR1 is SGHRS and CDR2 YFSETQ. With 4 bases clipped from V and 12 bases from J, the junction kept 12 bases outside the gene matches.

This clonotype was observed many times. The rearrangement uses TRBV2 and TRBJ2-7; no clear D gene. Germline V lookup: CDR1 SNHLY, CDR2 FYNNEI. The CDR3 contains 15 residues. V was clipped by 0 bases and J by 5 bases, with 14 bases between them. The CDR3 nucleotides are TGTGCCAGCAGTGAAGCAACTCCGCTACCCCACGAGCAGTACTTC. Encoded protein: CASSEATPLPHEQYF.

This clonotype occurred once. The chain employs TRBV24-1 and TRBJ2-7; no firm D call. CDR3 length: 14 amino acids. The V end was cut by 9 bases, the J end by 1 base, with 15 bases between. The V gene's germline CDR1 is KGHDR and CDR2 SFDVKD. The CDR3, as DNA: TGTGCCACCTTTGATCGTGGGGTTTCCTACGAGCAGTACTTC. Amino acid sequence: CATFDRGVSYEQYF.

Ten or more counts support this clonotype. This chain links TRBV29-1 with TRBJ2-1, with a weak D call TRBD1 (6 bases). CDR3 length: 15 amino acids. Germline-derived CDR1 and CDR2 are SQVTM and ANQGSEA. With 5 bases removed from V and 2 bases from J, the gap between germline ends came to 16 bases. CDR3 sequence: CSVRMGHSAYNEQFF. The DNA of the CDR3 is TGCAGCGTTCGGATGGGACACTCGGCCTACAATGAGCAGTTCTTC.

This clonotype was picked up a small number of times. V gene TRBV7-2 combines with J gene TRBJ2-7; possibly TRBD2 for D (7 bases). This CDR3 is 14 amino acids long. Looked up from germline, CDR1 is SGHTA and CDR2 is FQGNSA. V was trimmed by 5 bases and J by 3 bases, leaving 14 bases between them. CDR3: CASSGQGGGYEQYF. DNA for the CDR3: TGTGCCAGCAGCGGGCAAGGGGGGGGCTACGAGCAGTACTTC.

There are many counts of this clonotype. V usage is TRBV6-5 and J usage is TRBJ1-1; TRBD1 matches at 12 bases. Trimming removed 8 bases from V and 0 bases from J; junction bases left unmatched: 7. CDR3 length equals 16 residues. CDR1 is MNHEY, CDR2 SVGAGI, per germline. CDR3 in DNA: TGTGCCAGCTCCCCGGGACAGGGGGCAGTGAACACTGAAGCTTTCTTT. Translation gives CASSPGQGAVNTEAFF.

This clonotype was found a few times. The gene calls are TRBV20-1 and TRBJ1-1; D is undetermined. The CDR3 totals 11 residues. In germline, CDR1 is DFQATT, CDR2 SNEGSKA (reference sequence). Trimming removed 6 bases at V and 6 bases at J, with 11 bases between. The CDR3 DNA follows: TGCAGTGCCACGCCCGCGGCTGAAGCTTTCTTT. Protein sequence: CSATPAAEAFF.

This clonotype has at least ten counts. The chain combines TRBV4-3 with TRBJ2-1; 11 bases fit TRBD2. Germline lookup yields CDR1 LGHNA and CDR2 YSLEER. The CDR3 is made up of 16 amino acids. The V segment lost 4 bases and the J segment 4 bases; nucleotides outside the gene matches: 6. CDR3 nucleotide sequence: TGCGCCAGCAGCCGCTCACTAGCGGGAGCGTACAATGAGCAGTTCTTC. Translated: CASSRSLAGAYNEQFF.

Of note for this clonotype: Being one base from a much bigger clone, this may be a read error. The CDR3 DNA reads as TGCGCCAGCAGATTGATACTAGCGGGAGGGCCAATTGAGCAGTTCTTC. It codes for CASRLILAGGPIEQFF. The rearrangement joins TRBV5-1 to TRBJ2-1, with 13 bases lining up with TRBD2. Germline V gene lookup returns CDR1 SGHRS and CDR2 YFSETQ. The CDR3 has 16 amino acids. The trim removed 5 bases at V and 9 bases at J, leaving 11 bases unmatched.

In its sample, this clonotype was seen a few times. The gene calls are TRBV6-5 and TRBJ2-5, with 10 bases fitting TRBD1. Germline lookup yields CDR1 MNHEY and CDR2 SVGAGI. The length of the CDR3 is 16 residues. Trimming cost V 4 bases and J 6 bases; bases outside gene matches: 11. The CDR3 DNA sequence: TGTGCCAGCAGTTTTATCCCCGGGACAGGGGAGCAGACCCAGTACTTC. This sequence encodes CASSFIPGTGEQTQYF.